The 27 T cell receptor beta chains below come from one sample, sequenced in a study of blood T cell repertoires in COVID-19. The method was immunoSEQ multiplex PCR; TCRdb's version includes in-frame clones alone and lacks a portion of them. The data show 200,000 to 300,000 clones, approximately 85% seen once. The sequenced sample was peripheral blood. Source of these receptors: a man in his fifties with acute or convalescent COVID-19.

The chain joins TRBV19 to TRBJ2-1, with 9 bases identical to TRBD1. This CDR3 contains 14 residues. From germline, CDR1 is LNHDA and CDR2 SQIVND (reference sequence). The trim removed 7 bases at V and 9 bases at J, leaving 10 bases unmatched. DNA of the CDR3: TGTGCCAGTAAAGATGGACAGGGGTCGGGTGAGCAGTTCTTC. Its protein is CASKDGQGSGEQFF.

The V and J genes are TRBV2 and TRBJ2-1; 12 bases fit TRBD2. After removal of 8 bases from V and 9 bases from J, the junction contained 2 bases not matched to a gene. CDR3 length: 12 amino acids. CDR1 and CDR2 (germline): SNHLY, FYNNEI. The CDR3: CASRLAGAEQFF. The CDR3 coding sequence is TGTGCCAGCCGACTAGCGGGAGCTGAGCAGTTCTTC.

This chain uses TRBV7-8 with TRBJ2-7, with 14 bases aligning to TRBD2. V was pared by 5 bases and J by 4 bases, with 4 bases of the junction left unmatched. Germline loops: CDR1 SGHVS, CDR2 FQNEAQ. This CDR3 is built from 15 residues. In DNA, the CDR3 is TGTGCCAGCAGCCGGACTAGCGGGGGGATGTACGAGCAGTACTTC. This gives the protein CASSRTSGGMYEQYF.

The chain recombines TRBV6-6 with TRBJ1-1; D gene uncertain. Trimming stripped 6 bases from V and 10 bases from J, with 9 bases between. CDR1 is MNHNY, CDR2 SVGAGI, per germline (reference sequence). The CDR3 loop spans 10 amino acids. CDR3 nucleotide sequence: TGTGCCAGCAGGGAGTTGGTAGCTTTCTTT. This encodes CASRELVAFF.

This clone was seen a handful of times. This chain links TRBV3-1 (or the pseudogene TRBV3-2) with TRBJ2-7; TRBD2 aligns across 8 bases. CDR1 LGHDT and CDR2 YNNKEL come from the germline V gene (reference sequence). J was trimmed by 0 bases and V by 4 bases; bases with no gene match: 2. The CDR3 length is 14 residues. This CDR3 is CASSLSGSSYEQYF. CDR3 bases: TGTGCCAGCAGCCTGAGCGGGAGCTCCTACGAGCAGTACTTC.

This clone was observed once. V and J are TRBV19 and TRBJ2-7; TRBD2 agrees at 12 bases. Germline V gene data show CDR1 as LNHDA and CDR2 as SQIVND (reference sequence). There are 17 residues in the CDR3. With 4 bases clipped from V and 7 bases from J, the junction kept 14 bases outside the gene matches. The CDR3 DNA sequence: TGTGCCAGTAGTAGACTCGAGACTAGCGGGAGACCGGGGGAGCAGTACTTC. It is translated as CASSRLETSGRPGEQYF. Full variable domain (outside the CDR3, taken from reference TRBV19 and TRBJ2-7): DGGITQSPKYLFRKEGQNVTLSCEQNLNHDAMYWYRQDPGQGLRLIYYSQIVNDFQKGDIAEGYSVSREKKESFPLTVTSAQKNPTAFYLCASSRLETSGRPGEQYFGPGTRLTVT.

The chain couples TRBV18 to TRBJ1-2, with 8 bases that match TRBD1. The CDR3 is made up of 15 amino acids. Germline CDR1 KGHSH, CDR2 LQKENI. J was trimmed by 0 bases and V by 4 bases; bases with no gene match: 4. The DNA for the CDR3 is TGTGCCAGCTCACTTGTGGACAGGGCTAACTATGGCTACACCTTC. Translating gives CASSLVDRANYGYTF.

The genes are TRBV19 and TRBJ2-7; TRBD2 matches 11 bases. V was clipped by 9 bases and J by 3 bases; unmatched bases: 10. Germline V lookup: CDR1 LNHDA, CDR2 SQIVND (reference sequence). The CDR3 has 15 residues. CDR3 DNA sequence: TGTGCCAGCCCACCTAGCGGGGGGCACCTCTACGAGCAGTACTTC. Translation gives CASPPSGGHLYEQYF.

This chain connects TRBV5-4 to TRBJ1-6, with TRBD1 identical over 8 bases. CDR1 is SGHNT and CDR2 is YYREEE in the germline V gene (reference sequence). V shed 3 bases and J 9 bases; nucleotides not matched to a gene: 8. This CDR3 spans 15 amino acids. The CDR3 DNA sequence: TGTGCCAGCAGCTCCGGACAGGGCGTCTTTTCACCCCTCCACTTT. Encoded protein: CASSSGQGVFSPLHF.

The CDR3 here is CASSDSIGRGGYNEQFF. The CDR3 DNA reads TGTGCCAGCAGTGACTCGATCGGCCGCGGGGGCTACAATGAGCAGTTCTTC. This rearrangement joins TRBV6-4 to TRBJ2-1; 7 nucleotides align to TRBD2. The V segment lost 0 bases and the J segment 3 bases; nucleotides outside the gene matches: 8. The germline CDR1 and CDR2 sequences are MRHNA and SNTAGT. This CDR3 is built from 17 residues.

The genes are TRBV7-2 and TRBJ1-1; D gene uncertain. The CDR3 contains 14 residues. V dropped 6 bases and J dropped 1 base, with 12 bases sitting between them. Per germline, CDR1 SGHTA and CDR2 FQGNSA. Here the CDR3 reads CASSARVGNTEAFF. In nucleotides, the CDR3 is TGTGCCAGCAGTGCGCGGGTAGGGAACACTGAAGCTTTCTTT.

The CDR3 DNA is TGTGCCAGCAGGTGGACAGGACCCCCCTACGAGCAGTACTTC. Encoded protein: CASRWTGPPYEQYF. The rearrangement joins TRBV28 to TRBJ2-7; the match to TRBD1 covers 7 bases. CDR3 length equals 14 residues. CDR1 is MDHEN, CDR2 SYDVKM, per germline. With 6 bases clipped from V and 2 bases from J, the junction kept 7 bases outside the gene matches.

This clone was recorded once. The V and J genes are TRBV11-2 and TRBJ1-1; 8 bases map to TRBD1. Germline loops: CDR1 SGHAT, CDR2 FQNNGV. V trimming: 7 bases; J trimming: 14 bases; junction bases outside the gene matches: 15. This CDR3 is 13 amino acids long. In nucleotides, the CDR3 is TGTGCCAGCACTCAGCTTTCAGGGGGCTGGAACTTCTTT. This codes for CASTQLSGGWNFF.

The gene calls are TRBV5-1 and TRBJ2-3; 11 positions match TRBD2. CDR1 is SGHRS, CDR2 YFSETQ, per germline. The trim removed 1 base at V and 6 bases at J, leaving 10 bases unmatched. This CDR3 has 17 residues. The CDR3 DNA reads TGCGCCAGCAGCTTGTCAGCGACTAGCGGGACAGGCGATACGCAGTATTTT. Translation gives CASSLSATSGTGDTQYF.

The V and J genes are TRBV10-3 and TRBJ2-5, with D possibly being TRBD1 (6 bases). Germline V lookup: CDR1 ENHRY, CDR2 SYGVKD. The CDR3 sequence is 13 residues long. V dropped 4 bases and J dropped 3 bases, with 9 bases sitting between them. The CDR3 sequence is CAISAGQKETQYF. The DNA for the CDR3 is TGTGCCATCAGTGCCGGACAGAAAGAGACCCAGTACTTC.

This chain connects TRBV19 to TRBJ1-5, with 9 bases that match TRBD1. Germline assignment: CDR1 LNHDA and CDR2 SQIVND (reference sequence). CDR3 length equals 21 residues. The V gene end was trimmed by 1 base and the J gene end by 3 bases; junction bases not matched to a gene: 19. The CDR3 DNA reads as TGTGCCAGTAGTATAGGATTGTGGAAGGGACAGGGCCTCCAAATCAATCAGCCCCAGCATTTT. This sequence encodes CASSIGLWKGQGLQINQPQHF.

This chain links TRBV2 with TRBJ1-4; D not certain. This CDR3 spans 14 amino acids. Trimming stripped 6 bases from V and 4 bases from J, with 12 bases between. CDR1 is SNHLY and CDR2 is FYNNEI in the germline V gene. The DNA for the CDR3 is TGTGCCAGCAGGCGGGAATTAGTTAATGAAAAACTGTTTTTT. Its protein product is CASRRELVNEKLFF.

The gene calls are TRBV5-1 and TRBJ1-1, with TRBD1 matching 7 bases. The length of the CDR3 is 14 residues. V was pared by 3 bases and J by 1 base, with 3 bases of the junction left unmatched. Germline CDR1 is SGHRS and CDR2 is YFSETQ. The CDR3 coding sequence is TGCGCCAGCAGCTCCGGACAGGAGAACACTGAAGCTTTCTTT. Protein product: CASSSGQENTEAFF.

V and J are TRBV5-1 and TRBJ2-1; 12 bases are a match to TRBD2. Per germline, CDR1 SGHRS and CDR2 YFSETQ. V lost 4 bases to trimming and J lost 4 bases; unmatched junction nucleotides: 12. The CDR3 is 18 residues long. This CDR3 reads CASSAQQTSGSSYNEQFF. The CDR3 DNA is TGCGCCAGCAGCGCCCAACAGACTAGCGGGAGTTCGTACAATGAGCAGTTCTTC. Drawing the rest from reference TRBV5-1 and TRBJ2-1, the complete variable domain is KAGVTQTPRYLIKTRGQQVTLSCSPISGHRSVSWYQQTPGQGLQFLFEYFSETQRNKGNFPGRFSGRQFSNSRSEMNVSTLELGDSALYLCASSAQQTSGSSYNEQFFGPGTRLTVL.

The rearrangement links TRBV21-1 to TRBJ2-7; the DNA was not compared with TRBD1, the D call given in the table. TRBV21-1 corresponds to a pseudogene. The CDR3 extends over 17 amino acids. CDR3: CASTSRGLGTEAYEQYF. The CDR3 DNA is TGTGCCAGCACCTCGAGGGGCCTCGGGACAGAAGCCTACGAGCAGTACTTC.

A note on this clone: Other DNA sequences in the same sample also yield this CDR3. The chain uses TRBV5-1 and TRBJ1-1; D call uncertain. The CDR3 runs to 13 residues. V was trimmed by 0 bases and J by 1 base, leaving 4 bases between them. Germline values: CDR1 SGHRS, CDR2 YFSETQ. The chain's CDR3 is CASSLAGNTEAFF. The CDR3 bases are TGCGCCAGCAGCTTGGCGGGGAACACTGAAGCTTTCTTT.

CDR3 sequence reads: CASSVAGSSLVYEQYF. For the CDR3, the DNA is TGTGCCAGCAGCGTAGCGGGGTCAAGTCTAGTCTACGAGCAGTACTTC. The chain links TRBV9 to TRBJ2-7, with D possibly matching TRBD2 (5 bases). This CDR3 has 16 amino acids. The V and J ends lost 0 bases and 3 bases respectively, with 16 bases between them. The germline gives CDR1 SGDLS, CDR2 YYNGEE.

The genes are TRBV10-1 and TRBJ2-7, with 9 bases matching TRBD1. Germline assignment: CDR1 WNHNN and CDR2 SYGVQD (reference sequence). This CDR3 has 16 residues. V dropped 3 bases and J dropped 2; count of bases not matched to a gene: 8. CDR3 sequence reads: CASSEFGTGFTYEQYF. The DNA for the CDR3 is TGCGCCAGCAGTGAATTCGGGACAGGGTTCACCTACGAGCAGTACTTC.

CDR3 protein: CASSGSFLEEAFF. As DNA, the CDR3 is TGCGCCAGCAGTGGTAGTTTTTTGGAGGAAGCTTTCTTT. The chain combines TRBV10-1 with TRBJ1-1; D not resolved. Germline CDR1 WNHNN, CDR2 SYGVQD (reference sequence). The CDR3 runs 13 residues. V lost 4 bases, J lost 8 bases, and 14 bases lay in between.

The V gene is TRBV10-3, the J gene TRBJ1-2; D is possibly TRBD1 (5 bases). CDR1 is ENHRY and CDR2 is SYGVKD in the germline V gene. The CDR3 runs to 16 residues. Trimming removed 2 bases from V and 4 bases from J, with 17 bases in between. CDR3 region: CAISERRDGGVYGYTF. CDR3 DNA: TGTGCCATCAGTGAGCGCAGGGACGGGGGAGTCTATGGCTACACCTTC.

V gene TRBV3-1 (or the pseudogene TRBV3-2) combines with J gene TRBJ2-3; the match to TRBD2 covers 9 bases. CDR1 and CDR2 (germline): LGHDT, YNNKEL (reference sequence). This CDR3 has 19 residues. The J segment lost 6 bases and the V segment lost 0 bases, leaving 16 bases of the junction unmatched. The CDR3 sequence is CASSQDSAVLGAGGDTQYF. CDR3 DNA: TGTGCCAGCAGCCAAGATTCGGCCGTACTAGGCGCGGGGGGGGATACGCAGTATTTT.

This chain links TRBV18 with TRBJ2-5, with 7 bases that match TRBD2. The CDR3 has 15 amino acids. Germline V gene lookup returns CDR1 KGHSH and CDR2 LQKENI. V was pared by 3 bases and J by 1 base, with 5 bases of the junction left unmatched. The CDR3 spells CASSPRLAVQETQYF. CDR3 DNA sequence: TGTGCCAGCTCACCTCGTCTAGCGGTCCAAGAGACCCAGTACTTC.